This TCR beta chain was documented in a study of identical twins. With 0 bases removed from V and 2 bases from J, the gap between germline ends came to 12 bases. Per germline, CDR1 LNHNV and CDR2 YYDKDF (reference sequence). The CDR3 contains 16 residues. TCRdb fed the 5' RACE reads into MiXCR, producing one record per CDR3 protein. In the table there are roughly 690,000 distinct CDR3 sequences, 6.1% of which are singletons. Overall study results and limits: The models gave estimates that fell short of the out-of-frame TCR alpha sharing seen in monozygotic twins.

This clonotype was seen more than once but under ten times. Its antigen is not known. This sequence originates from a man aged 18-30 years in good health. Material: naive T cells sorted from blood. The V and J genes are TRBV15 and TRBJ2-3, with D unresolved. The chain's CDR3 is CATSRDSLTITDTQYF. The CDR3 DNA reads as TGTGCCACCAGCAGAGACTCCCTTACCATCACAGATACGCAGTATTTT. The whole variable domain, filled in from reference TRBV15 and TRBJ2-3, reads DAMVIQNPRYQVTQFGKPVTLSCSQTLNHNVMYWYQQKSSQAPKLLFHYYDKDFNNEADTPDNFQSRRPNTSFCFLDIRSPGLGDTAMYLCATSRDSLTITDTQYFGPGTRLTVL.